The 7 T cell receptor beta chains below were found in one sample sequenced in a study of shared clonotypes between healthy human individuals. The method was immunoSEQ multiplex PCR; TCRdb's version includes in-frame clones alone and lacks a portion of them. The table lists 2,500,000 or so clones, roughly nine tenths of them singletons, with 0.14% in the top ten. The sample was naive CD4+ T cells sorted from blood. Subset defined: CD45RA+ positively selected. The source of these receptors is a man aged 18 to 30 in good health.

The CDR3 DNA reads TGTGCCAGTAGTATATCCCGGGACGGCTATGGCTACACCTTC. This gives the protein CASSISRDGYGYTF. This chain joins TRBV19 and TRBJ1-2; possible D gene TRBD1, 5 bases. Germline V CDR1 and CDR2: LNHDA, SQIVND (reference sequence). The germline V and J ends were trimmed by 2 bases and 4 bases, with 11 bases remaining between them. The CDR3 has 14 amino acids.

The gene calls are TRBV11-2 and TRBJ1-2, with a tentative D call TRBD1 (5 bases). Germline V gene sequence: CDR1 SGHAT, CDR2 FQNNGV. V lost 0 bases to trimming and J lost 8 bases, with 7 bases between them. The CDR3 has 12 residues. The CDR3 loop is CASSLDRVGYTF. The CDR3 coding sequence is TGTGCCAGCAGCTTAGACAGGGTAGGCTACACCTTC.

This CDR3 reads CASLASTTLNTEAFF. In DNA, the CDR3 is TGTGCCAGCTTAGCCTCCACAACACTGAACACTGAAGCTTTCTTT. V is TRBV27 and J is TRBJ1-1; unclear D gene. CDR1 and CDR2 (germline): MNHEY, SMNVEV (reference sequence). The ends were cut back, 8 bases at V and 0 bases at J, with 16 bases in the middle. The CDR3 runs 15 residues.

This clone was observed a single time. The genes are TRBV10-1 and TRBJ2-3; 7 bases line up with TRBD1. The CDR3 is made up of 16 amino acids. V shed 0 bases and J 4 bases; nucleotides not matched to a gene: 7. Germline values: CDR1 WNHNN, CDR2 SYGVQD (reference sequence). The CDR3 DNA sequence: TGCGCCAGCAGTGAGTCGAGAGGGGGCTTCGCAGATACGCAGTATTTT. This codes for CASSESRGGFADTQYF.

The chain joins TRBV7-2 to TRBJ2-5, with unresolved D. V lost 1 base to trimming and J lost 5 bases, with 14 bases between them. CDR3 length equals 15 residues. CDR1 is SGHTA and CDR2 is FQGNSA in the germline V gene. The CDR3 protein is CASSLEGGLIETQYF. The DNA for the CDR3 is TGTGCCAGCAGCTTAGAGGGTGGTCTAATCGAGACCCAGTACTTC.

V is TRBV19 and J is TRBJ2-5; D may correspond to TRBD1 or TRBD2 (6 bases each). Germline CDR1 is LNHDA and CDR2 is SQIVND (reference sequence). Trimming stripped 6 bases from V and 3 bases from J, with 11 bases between. CDR3 length equals 13 residues. This chain's CDR3 is CASRNGGEETQYF. DNA for the CDR3: TGTGCCAGTAGAAACGGGGGCGAAGAGACCCAGTACTTC.

J is TRBJ1-2 and V is TRBV30; the D gene is possibly TRBD1 (5 bases). From germline, CDR1 is GTSNPN and CDR2 SVGIG (reference sequence). Deletions cut 2 bases from V and 0 bases from J, with 13 bases between. The CDR3 extends over 15 amino acids. The CDR3 is CAWSFWGRANYGYTF. Here the CDR3 DNA reads TGTGCCTGGAGTTTTTGGGGCAGAGCTAACTATGGCTACACCTTC.